This TCR beta chain comes out of a study of cytomegalovirus exposure and HLA in healthy donors. Profiled with immunoSEQ multiplex PCR; TCRdb holds only in-frame clones, not every one. Here the sample spans under 150,000 clones, about 90% being singletons. The donors formed part of the approximately 110-subject validation cohort, distinct from the roughly 700-subject first cohort. The CDR3 has 16 amino acids. Germline loops: CDR1 SGHVS, CDR2 FQNEAQ. The V end was cut by 1 base, the J end by 0 bases, with 10 bases between. Input material: PBMCs. This TCR came from a young man in good health and CMV-seronegative. The chain combines TRBV7-8 with TRBJ1-5; D unclear. The CDR3 nucleotides are TGTGCCAGCAGCTTAGACGGAACAGCTAGCAATCAGCCCCAGCATTTT. Its protein is CASSLDGTASNQPQHF.